The clone carrying this T cell receptor (beta chain) was seen at least ten times. The V gene's germline CDR1 is MGHRA and CDR2 YSYEKL. The V end lost 1 base, the J end lost 2 bases, and 2 bases lay between the germline ends. The CDR3 length is 12 residues. TCRdb fed the 5' RACE reads into MiXCR, producing one record per CDR3 protein. The sample lists about 350,000 distinct CDR3 sequences, approximately 4% occurring once. These data are taken from a study of T cells after yellow fever vaccination. The starting material was PBMCs, obtained 5 days after the yellow fever booster vaccination. V and J are TRBV4-1 and TRBJ1-1, with D unclear. The sequence came from a young man who received the YFV17D yellow fever vaccine. For the CDR3, the DNA is TGCGCCAGCAGCCAAGTCAACACTGAAGCTTTCTTT. Translating it yields CASSQVNTEAFF.